Each of the 16 T cell receptor beta chains below was sequenced from the same sample in a study of sequential checkpoint blockade in melanoma. Data came from immunoSEQ multiplex PCR; TCRdb stores just in-frame clones and leaves some out. The sample consists of about 40,000 clones, roughly 90% of them appearing once. Treatment defined: randomized to nivolumab then ipilimumab (arm A) or the reverse (arm B). Specimen: CD8+ T cells sorted from blood (inferred from file names), collected from a patient given nivolumab and ipilimumab in sequence. All receptors come from a human donor with melanoma.

V gene TRBV27 combines with J gene TRBJ2-1, with 10 bases that match TRBD2. CDR1 MNHEY and CDR2 SMNVEV come from the germline V gene (reference sequence). The CDR3 runs to 18 residues. The ends lost 8 bases at V and 1 base at J; junction bases unmatched: 14. CDR3 loop: CASLGLVAGGGSYNEQFF. For the CDR3, the DNA is TGTGCCAGCCTCGGTTTAGTAGCGGGAGGAGGTTCCTACAATGAGCAGTTCTTC.

The chain recombines TRBV18 with TRBJ1-5; TRBD1 is a possible D gene (6 bases). The CDR3 consists of 15 residues. Germline CDR1 reads KGHSH; CDR2 reads LQKENI. Trimming took 3 bases from V and 0 from J, leaving 9 bases between them. The CDR3 loop reads CASSPGTHSNQPQHF. The CDR3 nucleotides read TGTGCCAGCTCACCGGGGACACATAGCAATCAGCCCCAGCATTTT. Full variable domain (rest looked up from reference TRBV18 and TRBJ1-5): NAGVMQNPRHLVRRRGQEARLRCSPMKGHSHVYWYRQLPEEGLKFMVYLQKENIIDESGMPKERFSAEFPKEGPSILRIQQVVRGDSAAYFCASSPGTHSNQPQHFGDGTRLSIL.

V is TRBV10-2 and J is TRBJ2-4; TRBD2 matches at 11 bases. The ends lost 2 bases at V and 7 bases at J; junction bases unmatched: 4. This CDR3 region has 15 residues. CDR1 WSHSY and CDR2 SAAADI come from the germline V gene. CDR3 loop: CASSELAGGGNIQYF. The DNA for the CDR3 is TGCGCCAGCAGTGAGCTAGCGGGAGGTGGTAACATTCAGTACTTC.

This clone appeared once. The J gene is TRBJ1-6, the V gene TRBV4-1, with 8 bases aligning to TRBD1. This CDR3 region has 15 residues. CDR1 is MGHRA and CDR2 is YSYEKL in the germline V gene. J lost 11 bases, V lost 4 bases, and 10 bases had no gene match. The CDR3 bases are TGCGCCAGCAGCCCCGGACAGGGCCCTTCCCCACCCCTCCACTTT. The encoded protein is CASSPGQGPSPPLHF.

This sequence joins TRBV19 and TRBJ2-1; D is perhaps TRBD2 (6 bases). The CDR3 has 16 residues. Trimming removed 8 bases at V and 7 bases at J, with 24 bases between. CDR1 is LNHDA and CDR2 is SQIVND in the germline V gene (reference sequence). CDR3 sequence reads: CASGWMEAGGANEQFF. The CDR3 bases are TGTGCCAGTGGGTGGATGGAAGCGGGTGGGGCTAATGAGCAGTTCTTC.

This sequence joins TRBV28 and TRBJ2-7, with TRBD1 matching 11 bases. V lost 5 bases to trimming and J lost 3 bases; unmatched junction nucleotides: 9. The CDR3 runs to 16 residues. Germline CDR1 reads MDHEN; CDR2 reads SYDVKM. CDR3 coding DNA: TGTGCCAGCAGTCCCGTGCCGGGACAGGGGGACTACGAGCAGTACTTC. Translation gives CASSPVPGQGDYEQYF.

This chain connects TRBV28 to TRBJ2-1; D ambiguous. CDR3 length: 14 residues. V was shortened by 10 bases and J by 9 bases, with 22 bases between the two germline ends. CDR1 is MDHEN and CDR2 is SYDVKM in the germline V gene. The CDR3 DNA reads as TGTGCCACCGCCCCTCCCCCAGGCATTGGTGAGCAGTTCTTC. Its translation is CATAPPPGIGEQFF.

V gene TRBV5-1 combines with J gene TRBJ2-7, with D possibly being TRBD2 (5 bases). Deletions cut 0 bases from V and 5 bases from J, with 6 bases between. The CDR3 is 12 residues long. Per the germline V gene, CDR1 is SGHRS and CDR2 is YFSETQ. As DNA, the CDR3 is TGCGCCAGCAGCTTGGGGGAGCACGAGCAGTACTTC. Protein product: CASSLGEHEQYF.

The chain couples TRBV7-6 to TRBJ1-2; the match to TRBD1 covers 9 bases. J gave up 8 bases and V 6 bases, and 13 bases lay outside the gene matches. The CDR3 consists of 15 residues. Germline V gives CDR1 SGHVS, CDR2 FNYEAQ. Here the CDR3 DNA reads TGTGCCAGCAGGCAATTACAGGGGGCTAGAGGGGGCTACACCTTC. This translates into CASRQLQGARGGYTF.

V is TRBV11-3 and J is TRBJ1-1, with TRBD1 matching over 9 bases. J gave up 0 bases and V 1 base, and 3 bases lay outside the gene matches. Germline V gene data show CDR1 as SGHNT and CDR2 as YENEEA. This CDR3 has 16 amino acids. The CDR3 DNA reads as TGTGCCAGCAGCTTAGGGTGGACAGGGGTGAACACTGAAGCTTTCTTT. The encoded protein is CASSLGWTGVNTEAFF.

This chain joins TRBV4-3 and TRBJ1-6, with no clear D. Germline CDR1 and CDR2: LGHNA and YSLEER. The CDR3 loop spans 17 amino acids. The V and J ends lost 3 bases and 0 bases respectively, with 12 bases between them. DNA of the CDR3: TGCGCCAGCAGCCACGCGAGATTGAGCTCCTATAATTCACCCCTCCACTTT. Amino acid sequence: CASSHARLSSYNSPLHF.

V usage is TRBV9 and J usage is TRBJ2-7, with 8 bases lining up with TRBD2. Unmatched junction bases numbered 6, after V lost 3 bases and J lost 4 bases. CDR3 length: 14 residues. CDR1 SGDLS and CDR2 YYNGEE come from the germline V gene. For the CDR3, the DNA is TGTGCCAGCAGCGGACCGGGACTAGGGTACGAGCAGTACTTC. It yields the protein CASSGPGLGYEQYF.

The CDR3 sequence: CASSWTADNQPQHF. The CDR3 region has the DNA TGTGCCAGCAGTTGGACAGCCGACAATCAGCCCCAGCATTTT. The genes are TRBV2 and TRBJ1-5; tentative D call: TRBD1 (6 bases). CDR1 and CDR2 (germline): SNHLY, FYNNEI. The CDR3 covers 14 residues. V lost 5 bases, J lost 3 bases, and 11 bases lay in between.

The CDR3 region is CATSQAGGHEQFF. In nucleotides, the CDR3 is TGTGCCACCAGCCAGGCGGGGGGTCATGAGCAGTTCTTC. V usage is TRBV15 and J usage is TRBJ2-1; 8 nucleotides align to TRBD2. The J segment lost 8 bases and the V segment lost 5 bases, leaving 5 bases of the junction unmatched. Germline CDR1 and CDR2: LNHNV and YYDKDF (reference sequence). The CDR3 has 13 residues.

The V call is TRBV27, the J call TRBJ2-1; 7 bases fit TRBD1. Germline V lookup: CDR1 MNHEY, CDR2 SMNVEV (reference sequence). V dropped 3 bases and J dropped 8; count of bases not matched to a gene: 7. The CDR3 consists of 14 residues. Here the CDR3 DNA reads TGTGCCAGCAGTTTCGGGACAGACATGGATGAGCAGTTCTTC. Protein sequence: CASSFGTDMDEQFF.

This sequence joins TRBV7-6 and TRBJ2-2; tentatively, D is TRBD2 (6 bases). The V end was cut by 7 bases, the J end by 6 bases, with 12 bases between. CDR3 length: 13 amino acids. Germline-derived CDR1 and CDR2 are SGHVS and FNYEAQ. CDR3 DNA sequence: TGTGCCAGCAACTTGGGACTCGCCGGGGAGCTGTTTTTT. It is translated as CASNLGLAGELFF.